This T cell receptor beta chain appears in the sequencing data of a study of blood T cell repertoires in COVID-19. Across the whole study: Acute-phase and convalescent COVID-19 samples originated in the United States, Italy and Spain. Sources were T cells, B-cell-depleted T cells, or PBMCs; the material itself was cDNA or gDNA.

As handled by the study authors: Amplification of reference gene primers provided the estimated nucleated cell counts. Repertoires were generated with immunoSEQ multiplex PCR, while TCRdb's copy carries only in-frame clones and drops some. V and J calls and clone size follow that table, whereas D and trimming were derived from the DNA. The data hold under 400,000 clones, with about 87% observed a single time. From germline, CDR1 is SEHNR and CDR2 FQNEAQ (reference sequence). The V end lost 6 bases, the J end lost 0 bases, and 17 bases lay between the germline ends. The length of the CDR3 is 17 residues. A Seattle source enrolled patients during active infection and followed them longitudinally.

This sequence was found in a woman aged 25 to 39 with COVID-19, enrolled during active disease. Material: peripheral blood. The chain has TRBV7-9 and TRBJ2-2; D perhaps matches TRBD1 (6 bases). The CDR3 is CASRPSGTFPNTGELFF. CDR3 nucleotide sequence: TGTGCCAGCAGGCCCTCCGGGACATTCCCGAACACCGGGGAGCTGTTTTTT.